Sequencing of this T cell receptor beta chain was carried out in a study of T cells in localized non-small cell lung cancer. Findings and caveats of the study: Heterogeneity remains possible because sequencing was limited to only one tumor region. In uninvolved adjacent lung, T cell clonality reached its highest value, exceeding tumor.

This clone was detected once. Its antigen is not known. The CDR3 is 13 amino acids. Germline V lookup: CDR1 GTSNPN, CDR2 SVGIG (reference sequence). The V end was cut by 4 bases, the J end by 6 bases, with 16 bases between. Some clones are missing from TCRdb's copy, which holds only in-frame ones; the method was immunoSEQ multiplex PCR. Of 1,500 to 2,000 clones in the sample, 22% were seen once. The chain couples TRBV30 to TRBJ2-7, with a tentative D call TRBD2 (5 bases). The TCR was taken from a man between 40 and 70 years old with stage I lung adenocarcinoma. The material was normal lung tissue next to the tumor, obtained before any cancer treatment. The CDR3 DNA follows: TGTGCCTGGACCACCGGCGCGGGCGGCGAGCAGTACTTC. Translation: CAWTTGAGGEQYF.